This is a list of T cell receptor beta chains from one sample in a study of cytomegalovirus exposure and HLA in healthy donors. The data were produced by immunoSEQ multiplex PCR, yet TCRdb's version contains in-frame clones alone and is incomplete. This sample has 150,000 to 200,000 clones, with around nine tenths found just once. The sequencing input was PBMCs. These receptors came from a woman between 25 and 40 years old in good health and CMV-seronegative. The CDR3 runs from the conserved cysteine through the conserved F or W. Fields, in order: J gene, clone size, V gene, D gene, CDR3 DNA, CDR3 protein. D genes are given only for firm matches. Size tells how often a clone was seen (once, few, many) or the class of an expanded clone, and some rows leave it out.

TRBJ1-4,-,TRBV4-3,-,TGCGCCAGCAGCCAAACGACAGCAAATGAAAAACTGTTTTTT,CASSQTTANEKLFF
TRBJ2-7,-,TRBV5-1,-,TGCGCCAGCAGCTTCGACACGGCCGGCGAGCAGTACTTC,CASSFDTAGEQYF
TRBJ1-6,-,TRBV6-1,TRBD1,TGTGCCAGCAACCAACCGGGACAGGGTAATTCACCCCTCCACTTT,CASNQPGQGNSPLHF
TRBJ1-3,-,TRBV5-6,TRBD1,TGTGCCAGCAGCCGCACAGGGGGTGGAAACACCATATATTTT,CASSRTGGGNTIYF
TRBJ2-2,-,TRBV18,TRBD1,TGTGCCAGCTCACGGACAGGGACCGGGGAGCTGTTTTTT,CASSRTGTGELFF
TRBJ2-7,-,TRBV4-3,-,TGCGCCAGCAGCCAAGGGGGACATTCGGACTACGAGCAGTACTTC,CASSQGGHSDYEQYF
TRBJ2-3,-,TRBV30,TRBD2,TGTGCCTGGAGTGAGGGGACTAACCACGTTTATACGCAGTATTTT,CAWSEGTNHVYTQYF
TRBJ1-2,-,TRBV10-2,-,TGCGCCAGCAGTGAATCGGGGAAGCATGGCTACACCTTC,CASSESGKHGYTF
TRBJ2-5,-,TRBV5-5,-,TGTGCCAGCAGCTATCCAGGGGAAGAGACCCAGTACTTC,CASSYPGEETQYF
TRBJ2-2,-,TRBV5-4,-,TGTGCCAGCAGCTTGGCCGGGTCCCCCGGGGAGCTGTTTTTT,CASSLAGSPGELFF
TRBJ1-1,-,TRBV5-6,TRBD1,TGTGCCAGCAGCACAGGGGGACCCCTAATGAACACTGAAGCTTTCTTT,CASSTGGPLMNTEAFF
TRBJ1-1,-,TRBV29-1,-,TGCAGCGTTGCTCCGTGGGGGGAGGTCACTGAAGCTTTCTTT,CSVAPWGEVTEAFF
TRBJ2-7,-,TRBV4-1,TRBD1,TGCGCCAGCAGCCAAGACGAGGGGACAGCGACCTACGAGCAGTACTTC,CASSQDEGTATYEQYF
TRBJ2-1,-,TRBV7-6,TRBD2,TGTGCCAGCAGCCTAGTTGGGGGGGGAGACTACAATGAGCAGTTCTTC,CASSLVGGGDYNEQFF
TRBJ1-1,-,TRBV4-1,-,TGCGCCAGCAGCCAAGAAACGACAGCCGGGACTGAAGCTTTCTTT,CASSQETTAGTEAFF
TRBJ2-2,few,TRBV10-1,TRBD2,TGCGCCAGCAGTGACGGGGGGGCTGAATTTGTACCCGGGGAGCTGTTTTTT,CASSDGGAEFVPGELFF
TRBJ1-4,many,TRBV27,-,TGTGCCAGCAGTCCCGACAGTGGAAAACTGTTTTTT,CASSPDSGKLFF
TRBJ2-7,-,TRBV19,TRBD1,TGTGCCAGTGGGCGGGACAGGGGGTCCGAGCAGTACTTC,CASGRDRGSEQYF
TRBJ2-3,-,TRBV10-1,-,TGCGCCAGCAGTGAGTCCTACGGTTTCGGCACAGATACGCAGTATTTT,CASSESYGFGTDTQYF
TRBJ2-7,-,TRBV29-1,-,TGCAGCGTTGAAGATCTGGAGGTGGACCCCTACGAGCAGTACTTC,CSVEDLEVDPYEQYF
TRBJ1-3,-,TRBV6-1,-,TGTGCCAGCACATTAACGGAGCGCGATGGAAACACCATATATTTT,CASTLTERDGNTIYF
TRBJ2-1,-,TRBV4-1,TRBD2,TGCGCCAGCAGACTAACTAGCGGGATTTACAATGAGCAGTTCTTC,CASRLTSGIYNEQFF
TRBJ1-4,-,TRBV30,-,TGTGCCTGGAGTGTAATCGACAGGCGAAATGAAAAACTGTTTTTT,CAWSVIDRRNEKLFF
TRBJ2-4,-,TRBV4-2,TRBD2,TGTGCCAGCAGCCAAGATGGGGACTACGAGAACATTCAGTACTTC,CASSQDGDYENIQYF
TRBJ2-5,-,TRBV4-3,-,TGCGCCAGCAGTCAGGACAGACAAGAGACCCAGTACTTC,CASSQDRQETQYF
TRBJ2-1,-,TRBV6-1,TRBD2,TGTGCCAGCCTGGGAGGGGAGAACAATGAGCAGTTCTTC,CASLGGENNEQFF
TRBJ2-7,once,TRBV5-1,TRBD2,TGCGCCAGCAGCTTGGCTAGGACTAGCGTATACGAGCAGTACTTC,CASSLARTSVYEQYF
TRBJ1-6,-,TRBV6-1,TRBD1,TGTGCCAGCCAACAGGGGACCGCCGGGTCACCCCTCCACTTT,CASQQGTAGSPLHF
TRBJ1-2,once,TRBV5-4,-,TGTGCCAGCAGCCTACAGGTCCCCCCCTATGGCTACACCTTC,CASSLQVPPYGYTF
TRBJ1-5,-,TRBV7-8,TRBD1,TGTGCCAGCAGCTACAGACAGGGCAGCAATCAGCCCCAGCATTTT,CASSYRQGSNQPQHF
TRBJ2-3,-,TRBV2,TRBD2,TGTGCCAGGGGGACTAGCGGGGCCACAGATACGCAGTATTTT,CARGTSGATDTQYF
TRBJ1-1,-,TRBV10-3,TRBD1,TGTGCCATCAGTGAGTCCGCCGCAATTGAAAGACAGGGTGAGATGAACACTGAAGCTTTCTTT,CAISESAAIERQGEMNTEAFF
TRBJ2-2,-,TRBV13,-,TGTGCCAGCAGCTTAGGCGACAGGACGACCGGGGAGCTGTTTTTT,CASSLGDRTTGELFF
TRBJ2-3,-,TRBV5-1,TRBD2,TGCGCCAGCAGCGCACTAGCGGGGGAAAGCACAGATACGCAGTATTTT,CASSALAGESTDTQYF
TRBJ1-1,-,TRBV4-1,-,TGCGCCAGCAGCCAATCAACAGGGAACACTGAAGCTTTCTTT,CASSQSTGNTEAFF
TRBJ2-1,-,TRBV4-1,-,TGCGCCAGCAGCCAAGCGGATAGCGCGGGCGATGAGCAGTTCTTC,CASSQADSAGDEQFF
TRBJ2-5,-,TRBV18,-,TGTGCCAGCTCAGTACAGGGTAGGGAGACCCAGTACTTC,CASSVQGRETQYF
TRBJ2-1,-,TRBV4-2,-,TGTGCCAGCAGCCAAGATAATTCCGGCAATGAGCAGTTCTTC,CASSQDNSGNEQFF
TRBJ2-5,once,TRBV19,-,TGTGCCAGTAGTTCCGTAGGGGGACAAGAGACCCAGTACTTC,CASSSVGGQETQYF
TRBJ2-1,-,TRBV6-1,-,TGTGCCAGCAGTGAAGGGAGCCTCTACAATGAGCAGTTCTTC,CASSEGSLYNEQFF
TRBJ2-2,-,TRBV2,TRBD1,TGTGCCAGCGGCGCCGGGACAGGGGTTAACACCGGGGAGCTGTTTTTT,CASGAGTGVNTGELFF
TRBJ2-7,-,TRBV13,-,TGTGCCAGCAGCTTAGTGGTAGGGGTCGAGCAGTACTTC,CASSLVVGVEQYF
TRBJ2-1,-,TRBV4-1,TRBD2,TGCGCCAGCAGCCAAGATAATCTAGCGGGGGGCCTATACAATGAGCAGTTCTTC,CASSQDNLAGGLYNEQFF
TRBJ2-1,-,TRBV10-3,TRBD2,TGTGCCATCAGTGAGGTGGCGGGGGGGGATGAGCAGTTCTTC,CAISEVAGGDEQFF
TRBJ2-1,-,TRBV7-8,-,TGTGCCAGCAGCTTACGTGGCGGGGTTGAGCAGTTCTTC,CASSLRGGVEQFF